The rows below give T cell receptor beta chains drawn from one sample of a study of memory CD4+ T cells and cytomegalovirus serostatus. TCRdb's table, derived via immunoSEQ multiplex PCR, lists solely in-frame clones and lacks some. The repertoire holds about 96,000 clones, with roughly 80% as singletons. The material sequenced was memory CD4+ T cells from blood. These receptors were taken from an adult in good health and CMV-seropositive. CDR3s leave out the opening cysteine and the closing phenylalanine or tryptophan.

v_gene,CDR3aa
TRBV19,ASSIEAGVGYEQY
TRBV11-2,ASSLEVGSLGVEAF
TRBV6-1,ASSVAGGTWF
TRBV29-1,SVAGAESSYEQY
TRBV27,ASSSRAGYGYT
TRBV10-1,ASSGDRVGTGELF
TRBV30,AWSRLAGDDTQY
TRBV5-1,ASSLAGDRGEKLF
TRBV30,AWSSWYEQF
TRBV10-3,AISNNDRAAF
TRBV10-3,AISRGAPVGEQY
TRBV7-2,ASIIRVGGSTDTQY
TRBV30,AWSKLDRRLPGEKLF
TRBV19,ASSIVARVGNEQF
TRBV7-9,ASRKQQPSSYEQY
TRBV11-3,ASSSTRQGFIEAF
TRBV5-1,ASREASAEYNEQF
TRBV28,ASSPPGQGNTIY
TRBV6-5,ASGREPYEQY